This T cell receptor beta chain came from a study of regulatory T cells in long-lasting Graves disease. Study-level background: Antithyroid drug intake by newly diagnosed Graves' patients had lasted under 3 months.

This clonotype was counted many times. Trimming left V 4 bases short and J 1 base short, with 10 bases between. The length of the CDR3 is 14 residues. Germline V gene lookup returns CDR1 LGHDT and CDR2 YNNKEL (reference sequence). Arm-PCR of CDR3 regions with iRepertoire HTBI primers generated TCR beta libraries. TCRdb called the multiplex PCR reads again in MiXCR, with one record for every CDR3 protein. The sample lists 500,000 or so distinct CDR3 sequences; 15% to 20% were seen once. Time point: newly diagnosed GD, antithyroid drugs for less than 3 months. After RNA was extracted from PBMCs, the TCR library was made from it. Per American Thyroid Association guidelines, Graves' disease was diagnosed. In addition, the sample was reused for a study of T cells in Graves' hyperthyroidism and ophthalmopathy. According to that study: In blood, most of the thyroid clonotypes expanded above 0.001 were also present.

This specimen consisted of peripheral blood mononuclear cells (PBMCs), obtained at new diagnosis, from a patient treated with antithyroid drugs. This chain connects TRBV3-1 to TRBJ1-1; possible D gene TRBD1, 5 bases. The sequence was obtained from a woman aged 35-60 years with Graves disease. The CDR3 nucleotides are TGTGCCAGCAGCCGAGGACATCCGAACACTGAAGCTTTCTTT. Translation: CASSRGHPNTEAFF.